The 18 T cell receptor beta chains given below trace back to one sample, sequenced in a study of cytomegalovirus exposure and HLA in healthy donors. The PCR ran on 60 Vbeta and 13 Jbeta primers. TCRdb's table, derived via immunoSEQ multiplex PCR, lists solely in-frame clones and lacks some. Here the sample spans more than 85,000 clones, roughly 60% being singletons. Sequencing was done on a sample of PBMCs. The source is a human donor in good health.

The CDR3 loop is CSVDSAGGGEQYF. CDR3 coding DNA: TGCAGCGTTGACTCAGCGGGAGGCGGAGAGCAGTACTTC. The rearrangement links TRBV29-1 to TRBJ2-5; TRBD2 matches 9 bases. CDR3 length: 13 residues. The V and J ends lost 3 bases and 11 bases, in that order; junction bases with no gene match: 10. The germline V gene has CDR1 SQVTM and CDR2 ANQGSEA.

V is TRBV7-8 and J is TRBJ1-5; TRBD1 aligns across 8 bases. V gave up 5 bases and J gave up 0 bases; unmatched junction bases: 6. The CDR3 runs to 16 residues. Germline-derived CDR1 and CDR2 are SGHVS and FQNEAQ. CDR3 amino acids: CASSPRTGPSNQPQHF. The CDR3 DNA follows: TGTGCCAGCAGCCCACGGACAGGGCCTAGCAATCAGCCCCAGCATTTT.

The sample holds a few counts of this clone. The CDR3: CASSGISGLPGVTEAFF. The CDR3 DNA sequence: TGTGCCAGCAGTGGAATATCAGGGTTACCCGGTGTGACTGAAGCTTTCTTT. The genes are TRBV2 and TRBJ1-1; D is possibly TRBD1 (5 bases). The germline V gene encodes CDR1 SNHLY and CDR2 FYNNEI. V lost 4 bases, J lost 5 bases, and 23 bases lay in between. This CDR3 is built from 17 residues.

Concerning this clone: One end of the junction fails to match germline, which may point to a read error. DNA for the CDR3: TGTGCTAGCAGCTTAGAGGGGCCGGGACAGGGGGTTGATGAGCAGTTCTTC. This codes for CASSLEGPGQGVDEQFF. This chain connects TRBV7-7 to TRBJ2-1; TRBD1 matches 11 bases. CDR1 and CDR2 (germline): SSHAT, FNYEAQ (reference sequence). This CDR3 has 17 amino acids. Full variable domain (remainder filled in from reference TRBV7-7 and TRBJ2-1): GAGVSQSPRYKVTKRGQDVTLRCDPISSHATLYWYQQALGQGPEFLTYFNYEAQPDKSGLPSDRFSAERPEGSISTLTIQRTEQRDSAMYRCASSLEGPGQGVDEQFFGPGTRLTVL.

J is TRBJ2-5 and V is TRBV6-1, with TRBD1 as a possible D gene (7 bases). CDR3 length: 15 amino acids. V dropped 4 bases and J dropped 5 bases, with 17 bases sitting between them. Germline lookup yields CDR1 MNHNS and CDR2 SASEGT. The CDR3 DNA follows: TGTGCCAGCAGTGGGCGGGACAGAGGCAGTGAGACCCAGTACTTC. Translation: CASSGRDRGSETQYF.

V is TRBV7-2 and J is TRBJ1-4; D may be TRBD1 (6 bases). This CDR3 spans 14 amino acids. Germline CDR1 and CDR2: SGHTA and FQGNSA. V lost 1 base and J lost 8, with 11 bases in between. CDR3 amino acids: CASSLGGGGEKLFF. CDR3 DNA: TGTGCCAGCAGCTTAGGGGGAGGGGGGGAAAAACTGTTTTTT. Filled out from reference TRBV7-2 and TRBJ1-4, the complete variable domain reads GAGVSQSPSNKVTEKGKDVELRCDPISGHTALYWYRQSLGQGLEFLIYFQGNSAPDKSGLPSDRFSAERTGGSVSTLTIQRTQQEDSAVYLCASSLGGGGEKLFFGSGTQLSVL.

The chain uses TRBV2 and TRBJ2-1, with 8 bases that match TRBD2. This CDR3 contains 17 residues. V lost 3 bases, J lost 5 bases, and 12 bases stayed unmatched. Per the germline V gene, CDR1 is SNHLY and CDR2 is FYNNEI. The CDR3 spells CASSDNGGRPNHNEQFF. In DNA form, the CDR3 reads TGTGCCAGCAGTGATAATGGCGGGAGGCCTAATCACAATGAGCAGTTCTTC.

This clone has only one observation. The chain combines TRBV4-1 with TRBJ2-3; 13 bases agree with TRBD2. The germline V gene has CDR1 MGHRA and CDR2 YSYEKL. V dropped 0 bases and J dropped 4; count of bases not matched to a gene: 13. This CDR3 spans 20 amino acids. CDR3 in DNA: TGCGCCAGCAGCCAAGATTTTCGGGCAGGACTAGCGGGAGAGGCAGATACGCAGTATTTT. Protein product: CASSQDFRAGLAGEADTQYF.

The chain joins TRBV27 to TRBJ2-7; 12 bases map to TRBD1. Trimming at V came to 2 bases and at J to 5 bases, leaving 13 bases not matched to a gene. The CDR3 sequence is 18 residues long. Germline V CDR1 and CDR2: MNHEY, SMNVEV (reference sequence). The CDR3 sequence: CASSLHVGTGGALDEQYF. In DNA, the CDR3 is TGTGCCAGCAGTTTACACGTTGGGACAGGGGGCGCCCTTGACGAGCAGTACTTC.

The chain carries TRBV28 and TRBJ2-5; 8 bases map to TRBD1. This CDR3 is 15 amino acids long. The trim removed 8 bases at V and 13 bases at J, leaving 21 bases unmatched. Germline-derived CDR1 and CDR2 are MDHEN and SYDVKM. CDR3 sequence reads: CASAQTRDRTGSRYF. In DNA, the CDR3 is TGTGCCAGCGCTCAAACCCGGGACAGGACGGGTTCTCGGTACTTC.

This clone was picked up a small number of times. The chain recombines TRBV6-5 with TRBJ2-4, with 9 bases fitting TRBD2. This CDR3 has 16 residues. The V gene's germline CDR1 is MNHEY and CDR2 SVGAGI. Unmatched junction bases numbered 5, after V lost 4 bases and J lost 1 base. CDR3 in amino acids: CASSFSGSGAKNIQYF. As DNA, the CDR3 is TGTGCCAGCAGTTTTAGCGGGAGTGGGGCCAAAAACATTCAGTACTTC.

Only a few counts were recorded for this clone. CDR3: CASSEQGFRTDTQYF. The CDR3 DNA follows: TGCGCCAGCAGCGAACAGGGGTTTAGGACAGATACGCAGTATTTT. The V and J genes are TRBV10-1 and TRBJ2-3; TRBD1 matches at 7 bases. Losses at the gene ends were 6 bases for V and 3 bases for J; bases not matched to a gene: 9. This CDR3 is 15 amino acids long. From germline, CDR1 is WNHNN and CDR2 SYGVQD (reference sequence).

The genes are TRBV19 and TRBJ2-5, with 7 positions matching TRBD2. After removal of 10 bases from V and 2 bases from J, the junction contained 7 bases not matched to a gene. This CDR3 has 13 amino acids. Germline V gives CDR1 LNHDA, CDR2 SQIVND (reference sequence). This CDR3 is CAKNTGGQETQYF. CDR3 DNA sequence: TGTGCCAAAAACACGGGGGGTCAAGAGACCCAGTACTTC.

This clone was detected once. The V and J genes are TRBV7-9 and TRBJ2-5; TRBD1 matches 8 bases. V lost 1 base to trimming and J lost 1 base; unmatched junction nucleotides: 5. Germline V gene data show CDR1 as SEHNR and CDR2 as FQNEAQ (reference sequence). The CDR3 runs to 16 residues. CDR3 protein: CASSLGQGTAQETQYF. The CDR3 bases are TGTGCCAGCAGCTTAGGACAGGGGACGGCCCAAGAGACCCAGTACTTC.

The chain is built from TRBV27 and TRBJ1-3; no reliable D call. Trimming took off 1 base at V and 3 bases at J, with 16 bases between the two ends. The CDR3 has 17 residues. Germline loops: CDR1 MNHEY, CDR2 SMNVEV (reference sequence). CDR3 sequence (DNA): TGTGCCAGCAGTTTATTGCCGGTCGGGAGTGATGGAAACACCATATATTTT. It yields the protein CASSLLPVGSDGNTIYF.

This chain connects TRBV6-5 to TRBJ1-1, with D unresolved. Germline V lookup: CDR1 MNHEY, CDR2 SVGAGI. The ends were cut back, 5 bases at V and 4 bases at J, with 14 bases in the middle. CDR3 length equals 14 residues. Here the CDR3 DNA reads TGTGCCAGCAGTCAGACGCGGGCGCTCACTGAAGCTTTCTTT. It is translated as CASSQTRALTEAFF.

The chain recombines TRBV5-5 with TRBJ2-7; D possibly corresponds to TRBD2 (5 bases). The length of the CDR3 is 16 residues. Trimming removed 1 base from V and 4 bases from J, with 18 bases in between. Germline CDR1 reads SGHKS; CDR2 reads YYEKEE (reference sequence). The CDR3 DNA follows: TGTGCCAGCAGCTTGTTCGAGCGGACCACCGGGTACGAGCAGTACTTC. Translated: CASSLFERTTGYEQYF.

A few counts support this clone. V usage is TRBV7-8 and J usage is TRBJ1-4; unclear D gene. From germline, CDR1 is SGHVS and CDR2 FQNEAQ. Between the trimmed V and J ends, which lost 2 bases and 0 bases, there was a span of 4 bases. The CDR3 has 14 residues. The DNA of the CDR3 is TGTGCCAGCAGCTTATTCGCAACTAATGAAAAACTGTTTTTT. This encodes CASSLFATNEKLFF.